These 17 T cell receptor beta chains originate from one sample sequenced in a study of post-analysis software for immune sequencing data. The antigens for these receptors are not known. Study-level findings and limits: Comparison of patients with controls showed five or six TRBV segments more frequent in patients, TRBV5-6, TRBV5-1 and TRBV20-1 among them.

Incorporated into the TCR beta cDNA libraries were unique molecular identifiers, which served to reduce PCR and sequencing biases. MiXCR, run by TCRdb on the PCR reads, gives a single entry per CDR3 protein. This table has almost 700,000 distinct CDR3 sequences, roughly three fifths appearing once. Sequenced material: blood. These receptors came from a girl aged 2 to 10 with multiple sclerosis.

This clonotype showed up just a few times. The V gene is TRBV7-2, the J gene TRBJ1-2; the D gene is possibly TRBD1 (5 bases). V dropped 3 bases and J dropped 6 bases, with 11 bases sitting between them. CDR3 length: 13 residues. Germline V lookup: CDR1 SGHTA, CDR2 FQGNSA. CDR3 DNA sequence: TGTGCCAGCAGCTTCATGTTAGGGGATGGCTACACCTTC. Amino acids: CASSFMLGDGYTF.

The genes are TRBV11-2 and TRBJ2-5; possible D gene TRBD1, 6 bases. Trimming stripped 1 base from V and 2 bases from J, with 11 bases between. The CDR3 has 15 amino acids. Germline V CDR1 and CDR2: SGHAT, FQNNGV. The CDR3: CASSLGTALQETQYF. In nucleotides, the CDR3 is TGTGCCAGCAGCTTAGGGACAGCTCTTCAAGAGACCCAGTACTTC. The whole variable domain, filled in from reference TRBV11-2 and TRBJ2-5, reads EAGVAQSPRYKIIEKRQSVAFWCNPISGHATLYWYQQILGQGPKLLIQFQNNGVVDDSQLPKDRFSAERLKGVDSTLKIQPAKLEDSAVYLCASSLGTALQETQYFGPGTRLLVL.

The CDR3 bases are TGTGCCAGCAGCCCGAAGGGAGCGGGACCCTACAATGAGCAGTTCTTC. This translates into CASSPKGAGPYNEQFF. The chain combines TRBV7-3 with TRBJ2-1; 7 bases fit TRBD2. Germline V gives CDR1 SGHTA, CDR2 FQGTGA. CDR3 length: 16 amino acids. V trimming: 5 bases; J trimming: 2 bases; junction bases outside the gene matches: 9. The variable domain in full, completed from reference TRBV7-3 and TRBJ2-1, reads GAGVSQTPSNKVTEKGKYVELRCDPISGHTALYWYRQSLGQGPEFLIYFQGTGAADDSGLPNDRFFAVRPEGSVSTLKIQRTERGDSAVYLCASSPKGAGPYNEQFFGPGTRLTVL.

CDR3 in DNA: TGCAGTGCCATGCAGGGTTCGGAAGATACGCAGTATTTT. Translating it yields CSAMQGSEDTQYF. The rearrangement joins TRBV20-1 to TRBJ2-3, with D possibly matching TRBD1 (5 bases). Trimming stripped 6 bases from V and 5 bases from J, with 15 bases between. The CDR3 has 13 residues. CDR1 and CDR2 (germline): DFQATT, SNEGSKA (reference sequence).

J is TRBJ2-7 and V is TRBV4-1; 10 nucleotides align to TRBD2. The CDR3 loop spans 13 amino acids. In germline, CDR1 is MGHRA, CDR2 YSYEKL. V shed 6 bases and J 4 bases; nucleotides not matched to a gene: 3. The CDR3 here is CASRLTSGYEQYF. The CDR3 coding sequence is TGCGCCAGCAGACTGACTAGCGGGTACGAGCAGTACTTC.

CDR3 protein: CASSSGLSTYEQYF. Written as DNA, the CDR3 is TGCGCCAGCAGCTCGGGACTTTCTACCTACGAGCAGTACTTC. The chain uses TRBV5-1 and TRBJ2-7, with D perhaps matching TRBD2 (6 bases). In germline, CDR1 is SGHRS, CDR2 YFSETQ. The CDR3 contains 14 residues. Trimming took off 3 bases at V and 2 bases at J, with 12 bases between the two ends.

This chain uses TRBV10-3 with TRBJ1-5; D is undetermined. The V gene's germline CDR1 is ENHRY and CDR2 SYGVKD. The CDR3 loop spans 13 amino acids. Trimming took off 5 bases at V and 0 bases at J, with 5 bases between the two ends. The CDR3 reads CAISKDSNQPQHF. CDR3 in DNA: TGTGCCATCAGTAAGGATAGCAATCAGCCCCAGCATTTT.

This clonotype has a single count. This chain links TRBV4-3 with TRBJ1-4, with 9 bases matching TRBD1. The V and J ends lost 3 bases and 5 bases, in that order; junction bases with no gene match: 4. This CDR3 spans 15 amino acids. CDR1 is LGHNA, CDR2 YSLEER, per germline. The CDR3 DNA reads TGCGCCAGCAGCCAGCGGGACAGGGCGAATGAAAAACTGTTTTTT. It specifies CASSQRDRANEKLFF.

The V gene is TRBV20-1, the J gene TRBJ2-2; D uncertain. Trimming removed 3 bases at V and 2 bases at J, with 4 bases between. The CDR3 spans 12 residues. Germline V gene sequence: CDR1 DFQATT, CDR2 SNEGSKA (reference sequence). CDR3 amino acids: CSASSNTGELFF. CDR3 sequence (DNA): TGCAGTGCTAGTTCCAACACCGGGGAGCTGTTTTTT.

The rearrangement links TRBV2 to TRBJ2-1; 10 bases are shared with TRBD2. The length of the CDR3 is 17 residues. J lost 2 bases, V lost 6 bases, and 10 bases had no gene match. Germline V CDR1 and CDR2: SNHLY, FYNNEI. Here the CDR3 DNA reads TGTGCCAGCAGGTCTAGCGGGAGTGAATACACCTACAATGAGCAGTTCTTC. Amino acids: CASRSSGSEYTYNEQFF.

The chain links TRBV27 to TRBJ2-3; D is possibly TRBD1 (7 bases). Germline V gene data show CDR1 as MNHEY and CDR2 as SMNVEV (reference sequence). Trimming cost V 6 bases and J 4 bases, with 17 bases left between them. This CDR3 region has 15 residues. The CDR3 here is CASSKPGGYADTQYF. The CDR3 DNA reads TGTGCCAGCAGCAAACCAGGGGGGTACGCAGATACGCAGTATTTT.

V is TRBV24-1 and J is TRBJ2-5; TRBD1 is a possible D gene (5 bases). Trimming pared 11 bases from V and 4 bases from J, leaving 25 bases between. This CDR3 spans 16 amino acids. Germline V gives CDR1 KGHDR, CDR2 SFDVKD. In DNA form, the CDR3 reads TGTGCCATTCCGAATCCTACGACAGTTGAAAGAGAGACCCAGTACTTC. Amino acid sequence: CAIPNPTTVERETQYF.

The DNA of the CDR3 is TGTGCCACCAGTGATTTCTGGGCTGGGGCAGATACGCAGTATTTT. It encodes CATSDFWAGADTQYF. The chain couples TRBV24-1 to TRBJ2-3; no firm D call. The germline V gene has CDR1 KGHDR and CDR2 SFDVKD. Trimming removed 1 base at V and 4 bases at J, with 11 bases between. The CDR3 runs to 15 residues.

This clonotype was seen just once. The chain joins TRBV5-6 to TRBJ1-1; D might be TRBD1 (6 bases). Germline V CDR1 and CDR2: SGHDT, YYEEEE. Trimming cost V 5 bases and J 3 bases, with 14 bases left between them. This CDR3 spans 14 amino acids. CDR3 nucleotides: TGTGCCAGCAGTAAAGACAGGAGGGACACTGAAGCTTTCTTT. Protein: CASSKDRRDTEAFF.

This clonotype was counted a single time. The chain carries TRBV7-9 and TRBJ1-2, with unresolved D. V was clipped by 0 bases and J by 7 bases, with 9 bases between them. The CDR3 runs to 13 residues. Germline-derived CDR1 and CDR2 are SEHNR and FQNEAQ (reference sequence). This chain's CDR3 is CASSLAEVRGYTF. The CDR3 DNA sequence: TGTGCCAGCAGCTTAGCGGAGGTTCGTGGCTACACCTTC.

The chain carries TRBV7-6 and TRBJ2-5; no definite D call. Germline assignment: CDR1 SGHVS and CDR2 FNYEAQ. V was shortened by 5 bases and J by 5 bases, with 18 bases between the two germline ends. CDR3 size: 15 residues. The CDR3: CASSHDWTGRETQYF. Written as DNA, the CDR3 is TGTGCCAGCAGCCATGATTGGACGGGTCGGGAGACCCAGTACTTC.

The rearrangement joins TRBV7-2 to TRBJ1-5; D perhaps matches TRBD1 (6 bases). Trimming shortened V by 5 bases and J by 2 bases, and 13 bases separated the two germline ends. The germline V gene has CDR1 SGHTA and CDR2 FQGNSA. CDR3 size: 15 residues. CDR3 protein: CASSPDGQRNQPQHF. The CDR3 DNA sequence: TGTGCCAGCAGCCCAGACGGACAGCGCAATCAGCCCCAGCATTTT.